The 2 T cell receptor beta chains below come from one sample, sequenced in a study of blood T cell repertoires in COVID-19. The assay was immunoSEQ multiplex PCR, and TCRdb's table has in-frame clones only and misses some. The data contain about 130,000 clones, under 95% of them singletons. Sequenced material: peripheral blood. The source is a man aged 60-69 years with COVID-19, enrolled during active disease.

The chain uses TRBV12-3 or TRBV12-4 and TRBJ2-7, with no clear D. CDR3 length: 11 amino acids. Trimming left V 6 bases short and J 5 bases short, with 8 bases between. The CDR3 nucleotides are TGTGCCAGCAGGTACTTGGACGAGCAGTACTTC. Amino acid sequence: CASRYLDEQYF.

The chain carries TRBV2 and TRBJ1-1, with a possible D match to TRBD1 (5 bases). V lost 7 bases and J 7 bases, leaving 19 bases between the germline ends. The germline V gene has CDR1 SNHLY and CDR2 FYNNEI. There are 14 residues in the CDR3. The chain's CDR3 is CASKQAEGLGEAFF. The CDR3 coding sequence is TGTGCCAGCAAACAGGCGGAAGGATTGGGTGAAGCTTTCTTT.